The entry that follows covers one T cell receptor (beta chain) sequence. These data come from a study of blood T cell repertoires in COVID-19. Study context: The study drew acute and convalescent COVID-19 samples from the United States, Italy and Spain. T cells, B-cell-depleted T cells, or PBMCs supplied cDNA or gDNA.

In the original workflow: By means of reference gene primer amplification, nucleated cell counts were estimated. Data came from immunoSEQ multiplex PCR; TCRdb stores just in-frame clones and leaves some out. V, J and clone size were drawn from that table, and D and trimming were deduced from the DNA. The sample holds under 150,000 clones, about nine tenths seen once. Germline V lookup: CDR1 MNHEY, CDR2 SVGEGT. Unmatched junction bases numbered 3, after V lost 5 bases and J lost 1 base. This CDR3 contains 15 residues. The clonotype was recovered from a human donor in a cohort sampled during active COVID-19. The J gene is TRBJ2-3, the V gene TRBV6-2 or TRBV6-3; TRBD2 aligns across 10 bases. Sequencing was performed on peripheral blood. The CDR3 is CASSTGTSGTDTQYF. CDR3 in DNA: TGTGCCAGCAGTACCGGGACTAGCGGCACAGATACGCAGTATTTT.